This TCR beta chain was identified in a study of cytomegalovirus exposure and HLA in healthy donors. This clone occurred a few times. This CDR3 has 15 residues. With 2 bases clipped from V and 3 bases from J, the junction kept 0 bases outside the gene matches. CDR1 is KGHSH and CDR2 is LQKENI in the germline V gene. The PCR used 60 Vbeta and 13 Jbeta primers. Only in-frame clones appear in the TCRdb table, and some are missing; sequencing was by immunoSEQ multiplex PCR. The table has fewer than 200,000 clones, 80% seen once. Sequenced input: PBMCs. The clonotype was recovered from a boy aged 5-17 years in good health and CMV-seronegative. The genes are TRBV18 and TRBJ2-2; 10 bases line up with TRBD1. CDR3 protein: CASSPGTGDTGELFF. CDR3 nucleotides: TGTGCCAGCTCACCAGGGACAGGGGACACCGGGGAGCTGTTTTTT.